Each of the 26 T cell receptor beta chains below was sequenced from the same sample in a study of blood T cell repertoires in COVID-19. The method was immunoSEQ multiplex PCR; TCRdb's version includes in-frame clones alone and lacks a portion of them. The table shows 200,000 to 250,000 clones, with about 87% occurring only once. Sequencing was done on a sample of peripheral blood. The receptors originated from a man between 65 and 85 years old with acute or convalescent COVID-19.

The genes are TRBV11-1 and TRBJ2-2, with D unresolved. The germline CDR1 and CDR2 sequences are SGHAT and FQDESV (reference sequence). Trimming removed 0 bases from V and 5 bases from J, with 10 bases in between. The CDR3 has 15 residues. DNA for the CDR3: TGTGCCAGCAGCTTAGCGGCAACACTAACCGGGGAGCTGTTTTTT. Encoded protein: CASSLAATLTGELFF. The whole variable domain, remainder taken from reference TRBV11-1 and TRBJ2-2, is EAEVAQSPRYKITEKSQAVAFWCDPISGHATLYWYRQILGQGPELLVQFQDESVVDDSQLPKDRFSAERLKGVDSTLKIQPAELGDSAMYLCASSLAATLTGELFFGEGSRLTVL.

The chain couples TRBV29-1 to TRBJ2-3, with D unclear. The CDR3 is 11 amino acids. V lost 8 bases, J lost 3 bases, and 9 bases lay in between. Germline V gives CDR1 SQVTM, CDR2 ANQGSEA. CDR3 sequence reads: CSLQKTDTQYF. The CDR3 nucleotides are TGCAGCTTACAGAAAACAGATACGCAGTATTTT.

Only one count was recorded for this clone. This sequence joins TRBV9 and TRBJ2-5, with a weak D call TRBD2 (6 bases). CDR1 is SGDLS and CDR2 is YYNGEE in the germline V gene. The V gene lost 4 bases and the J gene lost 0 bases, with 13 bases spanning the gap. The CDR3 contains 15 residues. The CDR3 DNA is TGTGCCAGCAGCCCTGGAGGAGGGTACCAAGAGACCCAGTACTTC. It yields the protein CASSPGGGYQETQYF.

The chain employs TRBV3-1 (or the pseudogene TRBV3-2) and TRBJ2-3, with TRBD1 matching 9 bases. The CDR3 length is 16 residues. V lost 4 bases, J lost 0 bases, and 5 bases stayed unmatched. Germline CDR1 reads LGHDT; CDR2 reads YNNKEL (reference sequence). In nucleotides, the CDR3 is TGTGCCAGCAGCCTAACCGGGACAGGGAGCACAGATACGCAGTATTTT. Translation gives CASSLTGTGSTDTQYF.

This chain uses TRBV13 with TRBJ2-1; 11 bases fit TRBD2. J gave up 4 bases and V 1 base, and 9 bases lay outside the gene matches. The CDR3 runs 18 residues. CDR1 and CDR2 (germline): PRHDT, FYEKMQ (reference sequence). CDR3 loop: CASSLDRLAGGQYNEQFF. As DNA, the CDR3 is TGTGCCAGCAGCTTAGACCGATTAGCGGGAGGGCAGTACAATGAGCAGTTCTTC. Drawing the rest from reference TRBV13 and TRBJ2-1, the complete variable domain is AAGVIQSPRHLIKEKRETATLKCYPIPRHDTVYWYQQGPGQDPQFLISFYEKMQSDKGSIPDRFSAQQFSDYHSELNMSSLELGDSALYFCASSLDRLAGGQYNEQFFGPGTRLTVL.

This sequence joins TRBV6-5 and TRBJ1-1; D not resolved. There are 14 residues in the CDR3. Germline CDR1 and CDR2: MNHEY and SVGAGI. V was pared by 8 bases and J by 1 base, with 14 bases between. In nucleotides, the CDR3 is TGTGCCAGCTCCTGGGCGCGGGAGAACACTGAAGCTTTCTTT. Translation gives CASSWARENTEAFF.

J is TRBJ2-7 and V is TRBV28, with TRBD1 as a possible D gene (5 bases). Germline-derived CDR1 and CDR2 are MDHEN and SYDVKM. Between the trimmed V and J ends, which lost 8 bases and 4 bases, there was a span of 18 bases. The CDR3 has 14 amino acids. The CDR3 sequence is CASSSGYLPYEQYF. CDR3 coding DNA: TGTGCCAGCTCCTCAGGGTACCTTCCATACGAGCAGTACTTC.

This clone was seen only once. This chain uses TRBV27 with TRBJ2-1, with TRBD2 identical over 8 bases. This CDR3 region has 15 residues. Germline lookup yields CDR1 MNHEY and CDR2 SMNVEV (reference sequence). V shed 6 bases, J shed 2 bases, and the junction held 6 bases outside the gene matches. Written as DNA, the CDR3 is TGTGCCAGCAGCCCTACTAGCGGACCCTACAATGAGCAGTTCTTC. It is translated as CASSPTSGPYNEQFF.

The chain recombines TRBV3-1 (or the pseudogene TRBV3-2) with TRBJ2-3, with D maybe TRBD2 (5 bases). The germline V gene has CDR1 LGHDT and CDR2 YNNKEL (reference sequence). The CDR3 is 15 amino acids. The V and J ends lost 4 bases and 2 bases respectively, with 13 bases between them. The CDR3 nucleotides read TGTGCCAGCAGCCTGGGATCGGGAACCACAGATACGCAGTATTTT. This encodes CASSLGSGTTDTQYF.

CDR3 amino acids: CASSMKLAGGPSYEQYF. The CDR3 region has the DNA TGTGCCAGTAGTATGAAGCTAGCGGGAGGGCCCTCCTACGAGCAGTACTTC. The J gene is TRBJ2-7, the V gene TRBV19, with TRBD2 matching over 12 bases. Germline CDR1 LNHDA, CDR2 SQIVND (reference sequence). Trimming removed 3 bases from V and 0 bases from J; junction bases left unmatched: 6. The CDR3 sequence is 17 residues long.

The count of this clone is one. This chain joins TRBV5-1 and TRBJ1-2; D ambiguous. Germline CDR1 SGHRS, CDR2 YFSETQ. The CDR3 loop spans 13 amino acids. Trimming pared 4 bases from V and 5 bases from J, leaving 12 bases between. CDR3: CASSPLNEYGYTF. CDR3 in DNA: TGCGCCAGCAGCCCCCTAAACGAATATGGCTACACCTTC.

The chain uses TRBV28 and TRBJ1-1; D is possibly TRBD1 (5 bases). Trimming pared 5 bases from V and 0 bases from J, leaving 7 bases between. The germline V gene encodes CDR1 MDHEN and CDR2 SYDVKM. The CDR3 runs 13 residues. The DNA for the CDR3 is TGTGCCAGCAGTCCCAGGGTGAACACTGAAGCTTTCTTT. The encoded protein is CASSPRVNTEAFF.

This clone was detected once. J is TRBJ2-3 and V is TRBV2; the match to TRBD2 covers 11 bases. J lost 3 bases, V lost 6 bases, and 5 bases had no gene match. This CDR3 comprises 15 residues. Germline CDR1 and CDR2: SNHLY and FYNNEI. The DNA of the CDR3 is TGTGCCAGCAGCAGGGGACTAGCGGAAACAGATACGCAGTATTTT. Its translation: CASSRGLAETDTQYF.

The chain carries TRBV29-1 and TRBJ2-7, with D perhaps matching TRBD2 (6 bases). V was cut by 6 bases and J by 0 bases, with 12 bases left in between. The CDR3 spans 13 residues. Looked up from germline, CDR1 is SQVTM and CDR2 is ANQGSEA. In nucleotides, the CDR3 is TGCAGCGTAAAAGCGGGTATCTCCTACGAGCAGTACTTC. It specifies CSVKAGISYEQYF.

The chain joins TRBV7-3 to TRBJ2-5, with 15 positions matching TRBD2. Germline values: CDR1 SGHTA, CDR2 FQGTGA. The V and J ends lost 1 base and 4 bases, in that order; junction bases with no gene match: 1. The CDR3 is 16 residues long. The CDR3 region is CASSLKGLAGGETQYF. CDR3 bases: TGTGCCAGCAGCTTAAAGGGACTAGCGGGAGGAGAGACCCAGTACTTC.

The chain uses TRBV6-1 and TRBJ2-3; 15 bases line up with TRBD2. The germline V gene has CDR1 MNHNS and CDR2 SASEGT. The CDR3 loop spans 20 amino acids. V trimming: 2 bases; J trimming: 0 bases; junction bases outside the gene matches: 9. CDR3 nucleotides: TGTGCCAGCAGTGAATTTGGACTAGCGGGAGGGCGCCCTAGCACAGATACGCAGTATTTT. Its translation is CASSEFGLAGGRPSTDTQYF.

The CDR3 here is CASSGTGYNEQFF. The CDR3 DNA sequence: TGTGCCAGCAGCGGGACAGGATACAATGAGCAGTTCTTC. The gene calls are TRBV12-3 or TRBV12-4 and TRBJ2-1; TRBD1 agrees at 8 bases. The ends lost 6 bases at V and 4 bases at J; junction bases unmatched: 2. CDR3 length: 13 residues.

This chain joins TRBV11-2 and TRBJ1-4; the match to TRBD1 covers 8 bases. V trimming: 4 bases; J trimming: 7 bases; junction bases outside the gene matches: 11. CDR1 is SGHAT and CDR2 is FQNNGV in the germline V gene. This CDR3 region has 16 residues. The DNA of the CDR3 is TGTGCCAGCAGCTCTAACCCAGGGGGCGCTGGTGAAAAACTGTTTTTT. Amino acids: CASSSNPGGAGEKLFF.

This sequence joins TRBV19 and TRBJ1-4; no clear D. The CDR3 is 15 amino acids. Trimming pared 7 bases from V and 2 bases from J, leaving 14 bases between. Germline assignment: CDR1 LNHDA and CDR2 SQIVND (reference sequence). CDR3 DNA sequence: TGTGCCAGTAAATACAGCCCGTCTACTAATGAAAAACTGTTTTTT. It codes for CASKYSPSTNEKLFF.

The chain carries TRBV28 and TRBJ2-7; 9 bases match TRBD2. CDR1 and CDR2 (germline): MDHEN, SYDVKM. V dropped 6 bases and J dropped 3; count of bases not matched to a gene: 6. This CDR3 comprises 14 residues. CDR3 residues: CASSPGLADYEQYF. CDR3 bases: TGTGCCAGCAGCCCGGGACTAGCTGACTACGAGCAGTACTTC.

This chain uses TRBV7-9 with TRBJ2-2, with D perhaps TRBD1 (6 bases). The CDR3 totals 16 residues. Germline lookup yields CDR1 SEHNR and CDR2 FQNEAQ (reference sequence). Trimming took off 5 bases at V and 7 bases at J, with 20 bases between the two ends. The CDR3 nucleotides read TGTGCCAGCAGCATTGGGGGCCAGGGACAACGCGGGGAGCTGTTTTTT. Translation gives CASSIGGQGQRGELFF. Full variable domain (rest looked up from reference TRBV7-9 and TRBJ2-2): DTGVSQNPRHKITKRGQNVTFRCDPISEHNRLYWYRQTLGQGPEFLTYFQNEAQLEKSRLLSDRFSAERPKGSFSTLEIQRTEQGDSAMYLCASSIGGQGQRGELFFGEGSRLTVL.

The DNA of the CDR3 is TGTGCCAGCAGCGTAAGTTTGAGTACTAACTATGGCTACACCTTC. The encoded protein is CASSVSLSTNYGYTF. The chain links TRBV9 to TRBJ1-2; D is undetermined. The V gene lost 1 base and the J gene lost 0 bases, with 10 bases spanning the gap. Germline CDR1 SGDLS, CDR2 YYNGEE. The CDR3 spans 15 residues.

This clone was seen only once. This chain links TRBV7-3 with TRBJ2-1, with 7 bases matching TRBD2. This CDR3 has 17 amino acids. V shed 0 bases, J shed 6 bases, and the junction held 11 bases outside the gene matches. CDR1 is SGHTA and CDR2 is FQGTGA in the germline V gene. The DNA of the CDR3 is TGTGCCAGCAGCTTAACGACTAGCACCTACTCGTTCAATGAGCAGTTCTTC. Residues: CASSLTTSTYSFNEQFF.

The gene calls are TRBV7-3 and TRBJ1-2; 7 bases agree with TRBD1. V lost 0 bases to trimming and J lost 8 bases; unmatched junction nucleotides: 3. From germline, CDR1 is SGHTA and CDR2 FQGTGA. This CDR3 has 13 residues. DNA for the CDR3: TGTGCCAGCAGCTTAACCCCGGGACAGGGCTACACCTTC. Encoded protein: CASSLTPGQGYTF.

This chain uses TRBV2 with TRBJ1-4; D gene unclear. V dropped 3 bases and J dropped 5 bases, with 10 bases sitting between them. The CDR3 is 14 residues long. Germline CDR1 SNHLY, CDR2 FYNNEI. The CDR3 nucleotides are TGTGCCAGCAGTGAGGCAGGACTAAATGAAAAACTGTTTTTT. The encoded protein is CASSEAGLNEKLFF.

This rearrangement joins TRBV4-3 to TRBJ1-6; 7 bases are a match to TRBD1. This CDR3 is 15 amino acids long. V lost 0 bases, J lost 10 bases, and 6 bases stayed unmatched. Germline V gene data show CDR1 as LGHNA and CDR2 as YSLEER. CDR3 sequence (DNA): TGCGCCAGCAGCCAAGATCCGACAGGGTACTCACCCCTCCACTTT. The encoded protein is CASSQDPTGYSPLHF.